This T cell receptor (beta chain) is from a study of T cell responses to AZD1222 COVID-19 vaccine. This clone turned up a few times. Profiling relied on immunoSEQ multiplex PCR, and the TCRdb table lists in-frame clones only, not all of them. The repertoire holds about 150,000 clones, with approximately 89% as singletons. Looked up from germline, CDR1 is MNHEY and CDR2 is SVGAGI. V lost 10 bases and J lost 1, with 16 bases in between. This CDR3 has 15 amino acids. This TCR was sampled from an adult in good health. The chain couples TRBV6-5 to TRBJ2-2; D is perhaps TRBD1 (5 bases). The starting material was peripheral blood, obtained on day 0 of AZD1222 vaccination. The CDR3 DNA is TGTGCCACCACTCCAGGGATCCAGAACACCGGGGAGCTGTTTTTT. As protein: CATTPGIQNTGELFF.